This TCR beta chain was identified during a study of blood T cell repertoires in COVID-19. Looked up from germline, CDR1 is MNHNS and CDR2 is SASEGT. The CDR3 is 18 amino acids. V gave up 2 bases and J gave up 4 bases, with 20 bases separating them. Sequencing was performed with immunoSEQ multiplex PCR; in TCRdb, only in-frame clones are kept and a portion is missing. The top ten clones hold around 2% of a sample with fewer than 200,000 clones, roughly 85% of them seen once. What was sequenced was peripheral blood. The clonotype comes from a woman over 75 with acute or convalescent COVID-19. V gene TRBV6-1 combines with J gene TRBJ2-2; D remains unclear. CDR3 sequence (DNA): TGTGCCAGCAGTGAAAAGCCCCCTAGGAGTTTTGGCACCGGGGAGCTGTTTTTT. Protein product: CASSEKPPRSFGTGELFF.